This T cell receptor (beta chain) was sequenced for a study of CD8 T cells in ankylosing spondylitis. Study-wide results and caveats: A TCR beta motif made of about eight highly homologous variants seemed typical of ankylosing spondylitis blood. Significant enrichment of disease-linked clones was reportedly seen in matched ankylosing spondylitis synovial fluid. CD8+ disease-linked clones were present at relatively low frequencies in blood.

A word on this clonotype: Its antigen is unidentified.

TCRdb re-derived calls from the 5' RACE reads in MiXCR, one entry per CDR3 protein. The sample includes more than 650,000 distinct CDR3 sequences, 12% seen only once; the top ten take 0.51%. V lost 3 bases and J lost 7, with 17 bases in between. The CDR3 sequence is 14 residues long. Germline V gene sequence: CDR1 SGHRS, CDR2 YFSETQ. This sequence joins TRBV5-1 and TRBJ2-7; D possibly corresponds to TRBD2 (5 bases). Input material: blood, either unsorted or a sorted T cell fraction (not recorded which). The TCR originated in a male donor with ankylosing spondylitis. The CDR3 sequence: CASSSFGPEREQYF. The CDR3 DNA reads TGCGCCAGCAGCTCGTTTGGACCCGAGCGGGAGCAGTACTTC.